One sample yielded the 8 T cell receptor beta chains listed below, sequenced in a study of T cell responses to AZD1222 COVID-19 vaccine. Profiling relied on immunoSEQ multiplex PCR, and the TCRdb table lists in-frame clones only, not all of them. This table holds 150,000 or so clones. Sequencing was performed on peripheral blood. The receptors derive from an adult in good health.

As DNA, the CDR3 is TGTGCCAGCAGCCAGGACAGGGCCTATGGCTACACCTTC. Protein product: CASSQDRAYGYTF. The V call is TRBV5-6, the J call TRBJ1-2, with 8 bases identical to TRBD1. V lost 4 bases, J lost 4 bases, and 3 bases stayed unmatched. The CDR3 length is 13 residues. CDR1 and CDR2 (germline): SGHDT, YYEEEE.

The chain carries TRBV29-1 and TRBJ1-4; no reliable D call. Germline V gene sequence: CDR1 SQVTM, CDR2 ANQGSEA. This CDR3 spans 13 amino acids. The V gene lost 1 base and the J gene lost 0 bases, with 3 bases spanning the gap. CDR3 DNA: TGCAGCGTTGAAGGAGCAACTAATGAAAAACTGTTTTTT. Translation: CSVEGATNEKLFF.

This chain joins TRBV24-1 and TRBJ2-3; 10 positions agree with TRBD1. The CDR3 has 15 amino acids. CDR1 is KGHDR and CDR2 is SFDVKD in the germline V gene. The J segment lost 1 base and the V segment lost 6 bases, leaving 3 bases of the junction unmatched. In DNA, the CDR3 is TGTGCCACCAGTACCGGGACAGGGGGCACAGATACGCAGTATTTT. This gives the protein CATSTGTGGTDTQYF.

The CDR3 DNA is TGTGCCAGAAGCCGACAGGGGTCGGGTGGCTACACCTTC. Its translation: CARSRQGSGGYTF. V usage is TRBV5-3 and J usage is TRBJ1-2; 8 bases match TRBD1. TRBV5-3 is annotated as an ORF whose role is uncertain. J lost 7 bases, V lost 4 bases, and 6 bases had no gene match. There are 13 residues in the CDR3.

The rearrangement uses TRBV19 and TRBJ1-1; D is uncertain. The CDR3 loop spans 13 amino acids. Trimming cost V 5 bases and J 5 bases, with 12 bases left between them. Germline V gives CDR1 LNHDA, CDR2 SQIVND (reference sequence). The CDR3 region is CASSVNGFTEAFF. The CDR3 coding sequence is TGTGCCAGTAGTGTTAACGGTTTTACTGAAGCTTTCTTT.

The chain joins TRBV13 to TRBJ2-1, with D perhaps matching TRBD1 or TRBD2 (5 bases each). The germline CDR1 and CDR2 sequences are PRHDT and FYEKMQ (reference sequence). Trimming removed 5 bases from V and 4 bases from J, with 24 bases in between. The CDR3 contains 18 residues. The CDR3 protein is CASSHTDRAGSLYNEQFF. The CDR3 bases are TGTGCCAGCAGCCACACGGATCGGGCAGGGAGCCTATACAATGAGCAGTTCTTC.

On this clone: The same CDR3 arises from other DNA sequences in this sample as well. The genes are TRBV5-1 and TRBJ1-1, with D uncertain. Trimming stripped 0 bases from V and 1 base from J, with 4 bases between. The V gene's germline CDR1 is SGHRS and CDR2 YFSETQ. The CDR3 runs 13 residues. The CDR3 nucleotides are TGCGCCAGCAGCTTGGGCAAGAACACTGAAGCTTTCTTT. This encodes CASSLGKNTEAFF.

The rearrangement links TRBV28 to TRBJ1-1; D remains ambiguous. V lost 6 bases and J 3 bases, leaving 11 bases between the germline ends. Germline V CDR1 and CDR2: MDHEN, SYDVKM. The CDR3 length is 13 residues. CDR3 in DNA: TGTGCCAGCAGCCCTACATTTGACACTGAAGCTTTCTTT. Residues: CASSPTFDTEAFF.